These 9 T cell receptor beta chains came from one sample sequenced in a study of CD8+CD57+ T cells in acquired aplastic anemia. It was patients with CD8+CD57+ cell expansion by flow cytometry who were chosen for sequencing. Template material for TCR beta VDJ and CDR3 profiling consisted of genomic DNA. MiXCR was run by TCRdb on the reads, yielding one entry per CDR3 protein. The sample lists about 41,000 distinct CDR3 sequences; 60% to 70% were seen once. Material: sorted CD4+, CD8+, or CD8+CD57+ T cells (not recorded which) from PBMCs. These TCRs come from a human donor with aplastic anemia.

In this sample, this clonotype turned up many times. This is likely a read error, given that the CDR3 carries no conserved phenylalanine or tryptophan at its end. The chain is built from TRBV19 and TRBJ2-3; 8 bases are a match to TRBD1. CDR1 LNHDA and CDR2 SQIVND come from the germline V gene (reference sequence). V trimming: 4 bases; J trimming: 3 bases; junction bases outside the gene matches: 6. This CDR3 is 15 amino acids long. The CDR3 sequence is CASSTGTGGTDTQYL. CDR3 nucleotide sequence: TGTGCCAGTAGTACTGGGACAGGAGGAACAGATACGCAGTATCTT.

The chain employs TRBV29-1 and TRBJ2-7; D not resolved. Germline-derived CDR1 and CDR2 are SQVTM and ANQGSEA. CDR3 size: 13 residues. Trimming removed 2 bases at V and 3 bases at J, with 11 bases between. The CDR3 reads CSVERSSNYEQYV. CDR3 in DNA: TGCAGCGTTGAAAGGTCCAGCAACTACGAGCAGTACGTC.

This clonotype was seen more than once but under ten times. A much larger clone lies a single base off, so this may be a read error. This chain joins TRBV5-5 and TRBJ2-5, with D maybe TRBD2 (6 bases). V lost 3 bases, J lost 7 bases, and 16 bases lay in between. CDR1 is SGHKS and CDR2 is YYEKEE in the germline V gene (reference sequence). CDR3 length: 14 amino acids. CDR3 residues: CASSSGRWGVTQYF. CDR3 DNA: TGTGCCAGCAGCTCCGGGCGCTGGGGGGTGACCCAGTACTTC.

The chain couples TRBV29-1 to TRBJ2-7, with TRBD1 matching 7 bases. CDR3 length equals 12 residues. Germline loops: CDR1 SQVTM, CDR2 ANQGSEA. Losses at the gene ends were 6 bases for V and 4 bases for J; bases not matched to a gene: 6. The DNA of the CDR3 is TGCAGCGTGGGGACAGACTTATACGAGCAGTACTTC. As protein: CSVGTDLYEQYF.

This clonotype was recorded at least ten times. The CDR3 nucleotides read TGTGCCAGCAGCTTAATAGACAGGGTAAAAGAGACCCAGTACTTC. This translates into CASSLIDRVKETQYF. The chain recombines TRBV7-9 with TRBJ2-5; 7 bases agree with TRBD1. CDR3 length: 15 residues. Germline V gives CDR1 SEHNR, CDR2 FQNEAQ (reference sequence). The V gene end was trimmed by 2 bases and the J gene end by 3 bases; junction bases not matched to a gene: 6.

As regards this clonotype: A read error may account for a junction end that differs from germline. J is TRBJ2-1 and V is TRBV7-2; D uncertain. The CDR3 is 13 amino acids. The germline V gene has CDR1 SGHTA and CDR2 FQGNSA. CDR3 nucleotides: TGCGCCAGCAGCTTGACGGGCCTCAATGAGCAGTTCTTC. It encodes CASSLTGLNEQFF.

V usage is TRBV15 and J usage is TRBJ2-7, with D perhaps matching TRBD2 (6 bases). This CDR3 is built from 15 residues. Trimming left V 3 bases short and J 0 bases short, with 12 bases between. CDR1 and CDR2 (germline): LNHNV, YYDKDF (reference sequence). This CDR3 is CATSRRDLSSYEQYV. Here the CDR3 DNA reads TGTGCCACCAGCAGGCGGGACTTATCCTCCTACGAGCAGTACGTC.

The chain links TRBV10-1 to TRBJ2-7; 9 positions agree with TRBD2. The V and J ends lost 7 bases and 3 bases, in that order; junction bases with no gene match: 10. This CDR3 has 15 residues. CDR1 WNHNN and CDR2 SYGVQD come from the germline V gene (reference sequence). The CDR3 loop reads CASTSYKRGDYEQYF. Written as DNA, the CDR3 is TGCGCCAGCACCTCCTATAAGCGGGGGGACTACGAGCAGTACTTC.

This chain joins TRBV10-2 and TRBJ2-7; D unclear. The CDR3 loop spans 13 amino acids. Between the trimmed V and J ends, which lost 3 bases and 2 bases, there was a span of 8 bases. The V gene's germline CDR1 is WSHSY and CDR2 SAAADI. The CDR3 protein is CASSDALAYEQYF. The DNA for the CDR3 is TGCGCCAGCAGTGATGCTCTAGCCTACGAGCAGTACTTC.